This TCR beta chain was profiled in a study of blood T cell repertoires in COVID-19. About the research overall: Some COVID-19 samples were acute and others convalescent; all came from the United States, Italy and Spain. Sources were T cells, B-cell-depleted T cells, or PBMCs; the material itself was cDNA or gDNA.

Original data processing: Estimation of nucleated cell counts relied on the amplification of reference gene primers. TCRdb's copy holds only in-frame clones and misses some; the assay was immunoSEQ multiplex PCR. V and J calls and clone size come straight from that table; D and trimming were deduced from the DNA. This sample has some 350,000 clones; around 87% occur once, and the top ten carry 3%. The CDR3 covers 15 residues. Germline assignment: CDR1 SGHTA and CDR2 FQGNSA. Unmatched junction bases numbered 6, after V lost 5 bases and J lost 4 bases. The chain couples TRBV7-2 to TRBJ2-2, with 8 positions matching TRBD2. Source material: peripheral blood. This TCR was sampled from a human donor in a cohort sampled during active COVID-19. The CDR3 DNA reads as TGTGCCAGCAGCCGCAACGGGGGGGGCACCGGGGAGCTGTTTTTT. Translation gives CASSRNGGGTGELFF.